Below, 15 T cell receptor beta chains from the same sample are listed, as sequenced in a study of CD8 T cells in ankylosing spondylitis. TCRdb re-derived calls from the 5' RACE reads in MiXCR, one entry per CDR3 protein. The sample lists approximately 240,000 distinct CDR3 sequences; 20% to 30% were seen once. Sequenced: blood, either unsorted or a sorted T cell fraction (not recorded which). The receptors were sampled from a male donor with ankylosing spondylitis or in good health (not recorded which).

The chain links TRBV12-3 or TRBV12-4 to TRBJ2-1; 9 bases match TRBD1. CDR3 length: 15 amino acids. V shed 6 bases, J shed 2 bases, and the junction held 5 bases outside the gene matches. The CDR3 protein is CASSATGGTYNEQFF. The CDR3 nucleotides are TGTGCCAGCAGCGCGACAGGGGGTACCTACAATGAGCAGTTCTTC.

V usage is TRBV21-1 and J usage is TRBJ2-7; the table names TRBD1, a call not compared with the DNA. TRBV21-1 is given as a pseudogene. The CDR3 runs 17 residues. CDR3 in amino acids: CASSSGKDSSSSYEQYF. The DNA of the CDR3 is TGTGCCAGCAGCAGTGGGAAAGACAGCTCGAGCTCCTACGAGCAGTACTTC.

The table lists this clonotype with a few counts. V and J are TRBV10-3 and TRBJ2-1; TRBD2 matches at 7 bases. This CDR3 contains 14 residues. Germline V CDR1 and CDR2: ENHRY, SYGVKD. The J segment lost 7 bases and the V segment lost 7 bases, leaving 10 bases of the junction unmatched. The CDR3 DNA reads TGTGCCATCACCCCGGGACCGGGACTAAATGAGCAGTTCTTC. Translating it yields CAITPGPGLNEQFF.

This clonotype was detected once. CDR3 in DNA: TGCAGCGTTCTGGGACAGAAAAACACTGAAGCTTTCTTT. It yields the protein CSVLGQKNTEAFF. The chain employs TRBV29-1 and TRBJ1-1; the match to TRBD1 covers 7 bases. V lost 5 bases to trimming and J lost 2 bases; unmatched junction nucleotides: 5. This CDR3 is built from 13 residues. Germline CDR1 and CDR2: SQVTM and ANQGSEA. Complete variable domain (other parts from reference TRBV29-1 and TRBJ1-1): SAVISQKPSRDICQRGTSLTIQCQVDSQVTMMFWYRQQPGQSLTLIATANQGSEATYESGFVIDKFPISRPNLTFSTLTVSNMSPEDSSIYLCSVLGQKNTEAFFGQGTRLTVV.

Of note for this clonotype: The junction differs from germline at one of its ends, possibly a read error. The V and J genes are TRBV7-9 and TRBJ2-1; 8 nucleotides align to TRBD1. The CDR3 runs to 15 residues. Germline-derived CDR1 and CDR2 are SEHNR and FQNEAQ (reference sequence). The CDR3 DNA reads as TGTGCCAGCAGCCCGCAGGGGGCTTCCTACAATGAGCAGTTCTTT. Protein sequence: CASSPQGASYNEQFF.

As for this clonotype: A much larger clone differs by one base, so this may be a read error. V is TRBV25-1 and J is TRBJ1-6; possibly TRBD1 for D (5 bases). This CDR3 comprises 15 residues. V was trimmed by 4 bases and J by 11 bases, leaving 18 bases between them. Per germline, CDR1 MGHDK and CDR2 SYGVNS. CDR3: CASSGRAGAITPLHF. DNA for the CDR3: TGTGCCAGCAGTGGCAGAGCCGGGGCGATAACACCCCTCCACTTT. Filled out from reference TRBV25-1 and TRBJ1-6, the complete variable domain reads EADIYQTPRYLVIGTGKKITLECSQTMGHDKMYWYQQDPGMELHLIHYSYGVNSTEKGDLSSESTVSRIRTEHFPLTLESARPSHTSQYLCASSGRAGAITPLHFGNGTRLTVT.

This clonotype was observed a handful of times. The V and J genes are TRBV12-3 or TRBV12-4 and TRBJ1-2; perhaps TRBD1 as D (5 bases). The CDR3 consists of 15 residues. Between the trimmed V and J ends, which lost 2 bases and 0 bases, there was a span of 10 bases. The CDR3 protein is CASSLRRGSNYGYTF. CDR3 coding DNA: TGTGCCAGCAGTTTAAGGAGGGGCTCTAACTATGGCTACACCTTC.

The V call is TRBV9, the J call TRBJ2-5; 11 bases match TRBD2. The germline V gene encodes CDR1 SGDLS and CDR2 YYNGEE. Losses at the gene ends were 0 bases for V and 4 bases for J; bases not matched to a gene: 8. The CDR3 is made up of 17 amino acids. The CDR3 reads CASSVDGASGGRETQYF. The CDR3 nucleotides read TGTGCCAGCAGCGTAGATGGGGCTAGCGGGGGGCGAGAGACCCAGTACTTC.

This clonotype was found many times. V gene TRBV20-1 combines with J gene TRBJ2-7; 7 bases are shared with TRBD1. The trim removed 4 bases at V and 0 bases at J, leaving 6 bases unmatched. The CDR3 has 14 residues. Germline-derived CDR1 and CDR2 are DFQATT and SNEGSKA (reference sequence). The CDR3 spells CSANNRGTSYEQYF. For the CDR3, the DNA is TGCAGTGCTAACAACAGGGGAACCTCCTACGAGCAGTACTTC.

The V call is TRBV29-1, the J call TRBJ2-1; possibly TRBD1 for D (5 bases). The length of the CDR3 is 11 residues. Germline CDR1 is SQVTM and CDR2 is ANQGSEA. V was cut by 7 bases and J by 11 bases, with 15 bases left in between. Here the CDR3 reads CSATNRPQQFF. CDR3 DNA: TGCAGCGCCACAAACAGGCCTCAGCAGTTCTTC.

V gene TRBV20-1 combines with J gene TRBJ1-3; no clear D. There are 16 residues in the CDR3. The germline gives CDR1 DFQATT, CDR2 SNEGSKA (reference sequence). V lost 0 bases, J lost 0 bases, and 12 bases lay in between. The DNA for the CDR3 is TGCAGTGCTAGAGATCTCCGTACAGCCTCTGGAAACACCATATATTTT. Its translation: CSARDLRTASGNTIYF.

The genes are TRBV10-3 and TRBJ2-5, with D possibly matching TRBD1 (5 bases). The CDR3 contains 14 residues. V lost 2 bases to trimming and J lost 2 bases, with 9 bases between them. Germline V CDR1 and CDR2: ENHRY, SYGVKD. The CDR3 reads CAISEMAGQETQYF. The CDR3 DNA follows: TGTGCCATCAGTGAGATGGCAGGGCAAGAGACCCAGTACTTC.

This clonotype was detected many times. V is TRBV12-3 or TRBV12-4 and J is TRBJ2-5; TRBD1 is a possible D gene (5 bases). The CDR3 is 15 amino acids. V dropped 2 bases and J dropped 0 bases, with 10 bases sitting between them. The CDR3 here is CASSLSTGHQETQYF. The DNA of the CDR3 is TGTGCCAGCAGTTTAAGTACAGGTCACCAAGAGACCCAGTACTTC.

The V gene is TRBV18, the J gene TRBJ1-1; D unclear. The CDR3 sequence is 16 residues long. The V gene lost 3 bases and the J gene lost 6 bases, with 20 bases spanning the gap. The germline gives CDR1 KGHSH, CDR2 LQKENI. The DNA for the CDR3 is TGTGCCAGCTCACCCCTCCTTACGGCCCTGGGCGCTGAAGCTTTCTTT. Translation gives CASSPLLTALGAEAFF.

This sequence joins TRBV20-1 and TRBJ2-1, with 7 nucleotides matching TRBD1. Germline lookup yields CDR1 DFQATT and CDR2 SNEGSKA (reference sequence). This CDR3 has 16 residues. After removal of 1 base from V and 0 bases from J, the junction contained 6 bases not matched to a gene. In nucleotides, the CDR3 is TGCAGTGCTAGAGGGCTACAGGGGAGCTCCTACAATGAGCAGTTCTTC. Translation gives CSARGLQGSSYNEQFF.